This TCR beta chain derives from a study of cytomegalovirus exposure and HLA in healthy donors. Comment on this clone: Its antigen is not identified.

The primer mix had 60 Vbeta and 13 Jbeta primers. The repertoire was sequenced with immunoSEQ multiplex PCR; TCRdb's copy has only in-frame clones and lacks some. Altogether roughly 100,000 clones are present, around three quarters being singletons, with the ten largest covering approximately 5.3%. Whole-study results and caveats: Fewer N-insertions than the approximately 700-donor mean were reportedly shown by an Asian-associated ancestry cluster in a later analysis.

This clonotype was sampled from a woman aged 18-35 years in good health and CMV-seropositive. The specimen was PBMCs.

CDR3 DNA sequence: TGTGCCAGCAGCTCGTACAGCTCTGGGGCCAACGTCCTGACTTTC. This encodes CASSSYSSGANVLTF. The rearrangement uses TRBV5-6 and TRBJ2-6; D gene ambiguous. The CDR3 extends over 15 amino acids. V was shortened by 3 bases and J by 0 bases, with 7 bases between the two germline ends. Germline V gene data show CDR1 as SGHDT and CDR2 as YYEEEE.